These 8 T cell receptor beta chains came from one sample sequenced in a study of Graves' ophthalmopathy and Graves' hyperthyroidism (dated 2018 in TCRdb). Sequencing used an Illumina HiSeq 2000. For repertoire sequencing, TCR beta CDR3 regions were amplified from RNA transcripts. A first-round RT-PCR used HTBI primers with the Qiagen OneStep RT-PCR kit, followed by a second-round multiplex PCR, size selection and purification. TCRdb trimmed public reads at Q25 via fastp, called clones via MiXCR and kept in-frame beta chains. CDR3 protein sequences are deduplicated, and each keeps its most common genes and DNA. Here the sample has 400,000 to 500,000 distinct CDR3 sequences; around 21% occur a single time. Of the sample, roughly 3% falls within the top ten clones. Sequenced sample: peripheral blood. The origin of the receptors is a woman younger than 35 with stable Graves' hyperthyroidism. Donor details come from another sample of the same person, matched by shared clones.

J is TRBJ2-5 and V is TRBV6-1; D tentatively reads TRBD1 or TRBD2 (5 bases each). The CDR3 covers 13 residues. The germline V and J ends were trimmed by 5 bases and 5 bases, with 12 bases remaining between them. Germline V gene data show CDR1 as MNHNS and CDR2 as SASEGT. The DNA of the CDR3 is TGTGCCAGCAGTAAAAGGGACGTGGAGACCCAGTACTTC. Its protein is CASSKRDVETQYF.

Only a few counts were recorded for this clonotype. This chain links TRBV18 with TRBJ1-1; 9 bases are a match to TRBD1. V lost 3 bases, J lost 11 bases, and 13 bases stayed unmatched. The germline V gene has CDR1 KGHSH and CDR2 LQKENI. The CDR3 sequence is 15 residues long. The CDR3 is CASSPNLEDRGDAFF. As DNA, the CDR3 is TGTGCCAGCTCACCTAATCTGGAGGACAGGGGAGATGCTTTCTTT.

This clonotype was observed at least ten times. This sequence joins TRBV27 and TRBJ1-2, with a tentative D call TRBD1 (5 bases). Trimming took 3 bases from V and 6 from J, leaving 11 bases between them. CDR3 length: 13 residues. The germline V gene has CDR1 MNHEY and CDR2 SMNVEV (reference sequence). CDR3 in amino acids: CASSFVGRNGYTF. In DNA, the CDR3 is TGTGCCAGCAGTTTTGTGGGACGGAATGGCTACACCTTC.

This clonotype was seen repeatedly, ten times or more. The chain couples TRBV6-2 or TRBV6-3 to TRBJ1-5; 8 nucleotides line up with TRBD1. The CDR3 length is 16 residues. The germline V gene has CDR1 MNHEY and CDR2 SVGEGT. Germline trimming cut 4 bases from V and 7 bases from J; bases unmatched to any gene: 12. The CDR3 sequence is CASSSYPDRGGQPQHF. Here the CDR3 DNA reads TGTGCCAGCAGTTCGTACCCCGACAGGGGTGGCCAGCCCCAGCATTTT.

This clonotype was recorded at least ten times. The chain carries TRBV12-3 or TRBV12-4 and TRBJ1-1; possible D gene TRBD1, 5 bases. The V gene lost 6 bases and the J gene lost 1 base, with 12 bases spanning the gap. CDR3 length: 14 residues. CDR3 sequence reads: CASRPGTANTEAFF. The CDR3 nucleotides read TGTGCCAGCAGACCCGGGACGGCGAACACTGAAGCTTTCTTT.

The V and J genes are TRBV15 and TRBJ2-5, with 7 bases lining up with TRBD1. In germline, CDR1 is LNHNV, CDR2 YYDKDF (reference sequence). This CDR3 has 19 residues. V was clipped by 0 bases and J by 5 bases; unmatched bases: 18. The CDR3 DNA reads TGTGCCACCAGCAGAGACCTTCCTAAAATACGGGACAGAAATGAGACCCAGTACTTC. This gives the protein CATSRDLPKIRDRNETQYF.

At least ten counts were recorded for this clonotype. Its ends do not fully match the called genes, so a read error is possible. The rearrangement uses TRBV12-3 or TRBV12-4 and TRBJ2-5; perhaps TRBD1 as D (6 bases). CDR3 size: 11 residues. CDR3 sequence (DNA): TGCGCCAGCAGCTTAGGGGGGACCCAGTACTTC. This encodes CASSLGGTQYF.

There are many counts of this clonotype. V is TRBV10-3 and J is TRBJ1-1; 12 nucleotides match TRBD1. This CDR3 contains 15 residues. V trimming: 3 bases; J trimming: 8 bases; junction bases outside the gene matches: 7. CDR1 is ENHRY, CDR2 SYGVKD, per germline. CDR3 sequence reads: CAISDLGTGGTEAFF. CDR3 in DNA: TGTGCCATCAGTGATTTAGGGACAGGGGGCACGGAAGCTTTCTTT.